This section outlines one T cell receptor (beta chain) sequence together with its context. Its antigen is unknown. A CD45RA+ naive subset and a CD45RA-negative memory subset were split from CD4+ cells. The CDR3 spans 16 residues. V was clipped by 2 bases and J by 4 bases; unmatched bases: 6. From germline, CDR1 is MGHRA and CDR2 YSYEKL. This record belongs to a study of shared clonotypes between healthy human individuals. Study-wide context: For every donor, three CD4 naive, three CD4 memory, two CD8 naive and one CD8 memory plates were used. Study-wide findings and caveats: On the whole, naive subsets had larger estimated richness than memory subsets had.

Sorted-subset replicate PCRs used 200 ng DNA, 30,000 or so T cell genomes. Profiled with immunoSEQ multiplex PCR; TCRdb holds only in-frame clones, not every one. The table has over a million clones, 75% to 85% seen once. The sequencing input was memory CD4+ T cells from PBMCs. Subset here: CD45RA-negative fraction. The receptor was isolated from a man younger than 35 in good health. Some clones in this sample may be carry-over from other donors' samples. This rearrangement joins TRBV4-1 to TRBJ2-7; 12 nucleotides align to TRBD2. The CDR3 reads CASSQYSLAGGYEQYF. The CDR3 DNA reads TGCGCCAGCAGCCAATACTCTCTAGCGGGAGGGTACGAGCAGTACTTC.